This T cell receptor beta chain emerged from a study of CD8 T cells in Susac syndrome. V was pared by 0 bases and J by 3 bases, with 6 bases between. Germline assignment: CDR1 SGHRS and CDR2 YFSETQ. This CDR3 has 13 amino acids. Sequencing of TCR beta drew on CD8+ and CD4+ T cells from blood. While CD8+ and CD4+ T cells were isolated negatively, TEMRA cells were enriched by FACS. RNA was extracted with the RNeasy kit, and a quantity of about 0.45 to 1 ug was reverse transcribed using random hexamers. Each CDR3 protein gets one entry after TCRdb re-called the immunoSEQ multiplex PCR reads with MiXCR. The sample includes about 200,000 distinct CDR3 sequences, 95% of them seen just once.

Sample: CD4+ T cells from PBMCs. The sequence was obtained from a human donor in good health. The chain is built from TRBV5-1 and TRBJ1-1; tentatively, D is TRBD1 (5 bases). This CDR3 reads CASSLVGDTEAFF. The CDR3 DNA reads TGCGCCAGCAGCTTGGTAGGGGACACTGAAGCTTTCTTT.